The 17 T cell receptor beta chains reported below all come from one sample, sequenced in a study of blood T cell repertoires in COVID-19. Assay: immunoSEQ multiplex PCR; the TCRdb copy retains only in-frame clones and omits some. The repertoire consists of under 150,000 clones, with roughly nine tenths occurring once and the leading ten covering 3% to 4%. Sequenced input: peripheral blood. These TCRs come from a man aged 50 or older with active COVID-19.

The chain's CDR3 is CASSQPGLVYEQYF. The DNA for the CDR3 is TGCGCCAGCAGCCAACCGGGACTCGTCTACGAGCAGTACTTC. The V and J genes are TRBV4-1 and TRBJ2-7, with D perhaps TRBD2 (6 bases). The germline gives CDR1 MGHRA, CDR2 YSYEKL. The CDR3 contains 14 residues. Trimming removed 2 bases at V and 3 bases at J, with 11 bases between.

The chain has TRBV2 and TRBJ1-4; D may be TRBD1 (6 bases). V was cut by 1 base and J by 0 bases, with 18 bases left in between. CDR3 length: 19 residues. Germline V CDR1 and CDR2: SNHLY, FYNNEI. Here the CDR3 DNA reads TGTGCCAGCAGTGAAGAAAGTCCCGGGACACTTGCAACTAATGAAAAACTGTTTTTT. It codes for CASSEESPGTLATNEKLFF.

V gene TRBV7-9 combines with J gene TRBJ2-7; 10 bases are a match to TRBD1. The CDR3 length is 15 residues. Trimming at V came to 4 bases and at J to 3 bases, leaving 6 bases not matched to a gene. CDR1 is SEHNR, CDR2 FQNEAQ, per germline (reference sequence). DNA of the CDR3: TGTGCCAGCAGCTGGGACAGGGGTGCTAACTACGAGCAGTACTTC. Protein: CASSWDRGANYEQYF. The full variable domain, completed using reference TRBV7-9 and TRBJ2-7, is DTGVSQNPRHKITKRGQNVTFRCDPISEHNRLYWYRQTLGQGPEFLTYFQNEAQLEKSRLLSDRFSAERPKGSFSTLEIQRTEQGDSAMYLCASSWDRGANYEQYFGPGTRLTVT.

The chain recombines TRBV6-5 with TRBJ1-1; D unclear. V lost 4 bases to trimming and J lost 0 bases, with 9 bases between them. This CDR3 is 14 amino acids long. Germline CDR1 reads MNHEY; CDR2 reads SVGAGI. CDR3 in DNA: TGTGCCAGCAGTTTCGGCAGGCTGAACACTGAAGCTTTCTTT. Amino acid sequence: CASSFGRLNTEAFF.

The J gene is TRBJ1-3, the V gene TRBV18, with a weak D call TRBD1 (5 bases). Germline CDR1 KGHSH, CDR2 LQKENI. This CDR3 is 17 amino acids long. The germline V and J ends were trimmed by 3 bases and 0 bases, with 15 bases remaining between them. This CDR3 is CASSPWRQLSSGNTIYF. The CDR3 nucleotides are TGTGCCAGCTCACCCTGGAGACAGTTAAGCTCTGGAAACACCATATATTTT.

The rearrangement joins TRBV9 to TRBJ2-3, with 10 bases that match TRBD2. V shed 3 bases and J 5 bases; nucleotides not matched to a gene: 6. The CDR3 is 15 residues long. Germline CDR1 reads SGDLS; CDR2 reads YYNGEE. The CDR3 nucleotides are TGTGCCAGCAGCGGAGCGGGGGGGCGGGGAGATACGCAGTATTTT. Translated: CASSGAGGRGDTQYF. The full variable domain, its missing parts supplied by reference TRBV9 and TRBJ2-3, is DSGVTQTPKHLITATGQRVTLRCSPRSGDLSVYWYQQSLDQGLQFLIQYYNGEERAKGNILERFSAQQFPDLHSELNLSSLELGDSALYFCASSGAGGRGDTQYFGPGTRLTVL.

The J gene is TRBJ2-3, the V gene TRBV2; 7 bases line up with TRBD1. This CDR3 comprises 15 residues. V lost 3 bases to trimming and J lost 2 bases; unmatched junction nucleotides: 5. Germline V gene data show CDR1 as SNHLY and CDR2 as FYNNEI. CDR3: CASSEGQPDTDTQYF. The DNA for the CDR3 is TGTGCCAGCAGTGAGGGACAGCCAGACACAGATACGCAGTATTTT.

This chain uses TRBV4-1 with TRBJ2-3, with D perhaps TRBD2 (5 bases). Germline CDR1 MGHRA, CDR2 YSYEKL. The V and J ends lost 0 bases and 3 bases respectively, with 13 bases between them. The CDR3 has 16 amino acids. CDR3 protein: CASSQEIGSGTDTQYF. As DNA, the CDR3 is TGCGCCAGCAGCCAAGAAATAGGATCGGGAACAGATACGCAGTATTTT.

The chain carries TRBV3-1 (or the pseudogene TRBV3-2) and TRBJ2-3; 7 positions match TRBD2. This CDR3 comprises 15 residues. The junction had 9 bases not matched to a gene; V was cut back by 1 base and J by 8 bases. In germline, CDR1 is LGHDT, CDR2 YNNKEL (reference sequence). The CDR3 nucleotides are TGTGCCAGCAGCCAAGCTAGCGGCCGCCACGGTACGCAGTATTTT. Translating it yields CASSQASGRHGTQYF.

The chain joins TRBV11-3 to TRBJ2-1; no clear D. Trimming removed 5 bases at V and 8 bases at J, with 10 bases between. This CDR3 has 12 amino acids. The germline CDR1 and CDR2 sequences are SGHNT and YENEEA. Here the CDR3 reads CASSLELHEQFF. In DNA form, the CDR3 reads TGTGCCAGCAGCCTCGAGTTGCATGAGCAGTTCTTC. Looking up the rest from reference TRBV11-3 and TRBJ2-1 gives the full variable domain: EAGVVQSPRYKIIEKKQPVAFWCNPISGHNTLYWYLQNLGQGPELLIRYENEEAVDDSQLPKDRFSAERLKGVDSTLKIQPAELGDSAVYLCASSLELHEQFFGPGTRLTVL.

V gene TRBV6-5 combines with J gene TRBJ1-1; 9 positions agree with TRBD1. Trimming cost V 4 bases and J 10 bases; bases outside gene matches: 13. This CDR3 is 15 amino acids long. Germline V gene lookup returns CDR1 MNHEY and CDR2 SVGAGI. The CDR3 protein is CASSSRIYRGRVAFF. The CDR3 DNA reads as TGTGCCAGCAGTTCGAGAATATACAGGGGGCGGGTAGCTTTCTTT.

In its sample, this clone was seen once. The rearrangement joins TRBV7-3 to TRBJ2-2; unclear D gene. Germline lookup yields CDR1 SGHTA and CDR2 FQGTGA. Trimming took 4 bases from V and 5 from J, leaving 32 bases between them. The CDR3 is 21 amino acids. In nucleotides, the CDR3 is TGTGCCAGCAGCTCCCACATTAACCTAGTTGGTGGCTCTTTAGATACCGGGGAGCTGTTTTTT. This sequence encodes CASSSHINLVGGSLDTGELFF.

The J gene is TRBJ2-2, the V gene TRBV5-4; TRBD1 agrees at 9 bases. After removal of 3 bases from V and 4 bases from J, the junction contained 4 bases not matched to a gene. The CDR3 runs to 15 residues. Germline V gene data show CDR1 as SGHNT and CDR2 as YYREEE (reference sequence). In DNA form, the CDR3 reads TGTGCCAGCAGCTCCGGGACAGGGTCCACCGGGGAGCTGTTTTTT. Protein sequence: CASSSGTGSTGELFF.

The V gene is TRBV7-9, the J gene TRBJ2-1; D is uncertain. Trimming left V 5 bases short and J 8 bases short, with 22 bases between. Germline values: CDR1 SEHNR, CDR2 FQNEAQ (reference sequence). The CDR3 consists of 16 residues. CDR3 in amino acids: CASSPFGWFANDEQFF. The DNA for the CDR3 is TGTGCCAGCAGCCCCTTCGGGTGGTTCGCTAACGATGAGCAGTTCTTC.

V gene TRBV18 combines with J gene TRBJ2-2; D is undetermined. The CDR3 contains 13 residues. Per germline, CDR1 KGHSH and CDR2 LQKENI. Trimming pared 6 bases from V and 1 base from J, leaving 6 bases between. The CDR3 loop is CASSPRNTGELFF. CDR3 nucleotide sequence: TGTGCCAGCTCCCCTCGGAACACCGGGGAGCTGTTTTTT.

The V and J genes are TRBV19 and TRBJ1-5; D is perhaps TRBD1 (6 bases). V lost 4 bases, J lost 2 bases, and 15 bases lay in between. There are 16 residues in the CDR3. CDR1 and CDR2 (germline): LNHDA, SQIVND (reference sequence). In DNA form, the CDR3 reads TGTGCCAGTAGTAGACTACAGGGTCGGGGCAATCAGCCCCAGCATTTT. Encoded protein: CASSRLQGRGNQPQHF. The full variable domain, completed using reference TRBV19 and TRBJ1-5, is DGGITQSPKYLFRKEGQNVTLSCEQNLNHDAMYWYRQDPGQGLRLIYYSQIVNDFQKGDIAEGYSVSREKKESFPLTVTSAQKNPTAFYLCASSRLQGRGNQPQHFGDGTRLSIL.

The chain joins TRBV4-1 to TRBJ2-7; D may be TRBD1 (7 bases). Germline V CDR1 and CDR2: MGHRA, YSYEKL. This CDR3 is built from 14 residues. Trimming removed 4 bases from V and 2 bases from J, with 12 bases in between. CDR3 bases: TGCGCCAGCAGCCGGGCGGGACAGCCCTACGAGCAGTACTTC. This encodes CASSRAGQPYEQYF.